Listed below are T cell receptor beta chains from one sample, sequenced in a study of blood T cell repertoires in COVID-19. TCRdb keeps only in-frame clones here, not all; method: immunoSEQ multiplex PCR. Of approximately 69,000 clones in the sample, 79% are singletons; the top ten hold approximately 15%. Material for sequencing was peripheral blood. The receptors were gathered from a man aged 60 to 75 with acute or convalescent COVID-19. The CDR3 runs from the conserved cysteine through the conserved F or W. The D gene is left open where the match is weak. For some rows the clone size is stated as once, few or many, or as a class when expanded; others skip it.

cdr3_aa,cdr3_nt,j_call,v_call,clone_size,d_call
CASGTGRLNTGELFF,TGTGCCAGCGGGACGGGGAGGCTTAACACCGGGGAGCTGTTTTTT,TRBJ2-2,TRBV5-4,-,-
CASSIPKTGREKLFF,TGTGCCAGTAGTATCCCCAAGACAGGGCGTGAAAAACTGTTTTTT,TRBJ1-4,TRBV19,-,TRBD1
CASNRGQGRFSTEAFF,TGTGCCAGTAACAGAGGACAGGGAAGGTTTAGCACTGAAGCTTTCTTT,TRBJ1-1,TRBV19,-,TRBD1
CASTATQGASMGGYTF,TGTGCCAGTACCGCTACACAGGGGGCTTCGATGGGAGGCTACACCTTC,TRBJ1-2,TRBV19,few,TRBD1
CASSPNVDNSPLHF,TGCGCCAGCAGCCCTAACGTAGATAATTCACCCCTCCACTTT,TRBJ1-6,TRBV4-1,once,-
CASSRGLDAVQETQYF,TGCGCCAGCAGCCGGGGACTAGATGCCGTCCAAGAGACCCAGTACTTC,TRBJ2-5,TRBV5-1,-,TRBD2
CASSPPALSSYEQYF,TGTGCCAGCAGCCCCCCAGCGCTTAGCTCCTACGAGCAGTACTTC,TRBJ2-7,TRBV11-2,-,-
CASSQGLTGGEGNQPQHF,TGTGCCAGCAGCCAGGGCTTAACCGGGGGTGAGGGCAATCAGCCCCAGCATTTT,TRBJ1-5,TRBV3-1/TRBV3-2,-,-
CASSPTQGATTYNSPLHF,TGTGCCAGCTCACCAACCCAGGGGGCGACGACCTATAATTCACCCCTCCACTTT,TRBJ1-6,TRBV18,-,TRBD1
CASSPRQGSNTEAFF,TGTGCCAGCAGTCCGAGACAGGGGTCGAACACTGAAGCTTTCTTT,TRBJ1-1,TRBV7-2,-,TRBD1
CASSDMNTEAFF,TGTGCCAGCTCAGACATGAACACTGAAGCTTTCTTT,TRBJ1-1,TRBV18,once,-
CASSDRGTVGQGIGASTDTQYF,TGTGCCAGCAGTGACCGCGGGACGGTGGGACAGGGAATAGGTGCTAGCACAGATACGCAGTATTTT,TRBJ2-3,TRBV6-4,few,TRBD1
CASSLGSQGASYEQYF,TGTGCCAGCAGCTTAGGTTCTCAGGGGGCCTCCTACGAGCAGTACTTC,TRBJ2-7,TRBV7-6,-,TRBD1
CASSYDTYTDTQYF,TGCGCCAGCAGCTATGACACCTACACAGATACGCAGTATTTT,TRBJ2-3,TRBV5-1,-,-
CASSLTRATNYGYTF,TGTGCCAGCAGCTTAACCAGGGCTACTAACTATGGCTACACCTTC,TRBJ1-2,TRBV7-2,-,-
CASSYKQGSPYEQYF,TGTGCCAGCAGTTACAAGCAGGGGTCTCCCTACGAGCAGTACTTC,TRBJ2-7,TRBV27,-,-
CASSPQTGLGHGYTF,TGTGCCAGCAGCCCTCAGACCGGGTTAGGCCATGGCTACACCTTC,TRBJ1-2,TRBV7-9,-,-
CASSPRGVAKNIQYF,TGTGCCAGCTCCCCGCGGGGGGTGGCCAAAAACATTCAGTACTTC,TRBJ2-4,TRBV7-9,-,TRBD2
CASSQAGTGAVRGYTF,TGTGCCAGCAGCCAAGCCGGGACAGGGGCGGTTCGGGGCTACACCTTC,TRBJ1-2,TRBV14,-,TRBD1
CASSQDWTGRNQPQHF,TGCGCCAGCAGCCAAGATTGGACAGGGCGCAATCAGCCCCAGCATTTT,TRBJ1-5,TRBV4-1,-,TRBD1
CASSFTDSSYNEQFF,TGCGCCAGCAGCTTCACGGACAGTTCCTACAATGAGCAGTTCTTC,TRBJ2-1,TRBV5-1,-,-
CSVEVRGEDSGNTIYF,TGCAGCGTTGAAGTCAGGGGAGAGGACTCTGGAAACACCATATATTTT,TRBJ1-3,TRBV29-1,-,-
CASSIYRGNGYTF,TGTGCCAGCAGCATATACAGGGGTAATGGCTACACCTTC,TRBJ1-2,TRBV5-6,-,TRBD1
CASSESSSGQGVYGYTF,TGCGCCAGCAGTGAGTCATCTTCGGGACAGGGTGTCTATGGCTACACCTTC,TRBJ1-2,TRBV10-1,-,TRBD1
CASSRTASSTDTQYF,TGTGCCAGCAGCCGGACTGCCAGCAGCACAGATACGCAGTATTTT,TRBJ2-3,TRBV7-2,once,-
CASNRGARTEAFF,TGTGCCAGCAACAGGGGGGCTCGGACTGAAGCTTTCTTT,TRBJ1-1,TRBV3-1/TRBV3-2,-,TRBD1
CASSLDSGGETTEAFF,TGTGCCAGCAGCTTAGACTCGGGAGGGGAAACCACTGAAGCTTTCTTT,TRBJ1-1,TRBV11-1,few,-
CASSSDPGTGELFF,TGTGCCAGCAGCTCGGACCCGGGGACCGGGGAGCTGTTTTTT,TRBJ2-2,TRBV7-2,many,-
CASSEAGAGTRGAGANVLTF,TGTGCCAGCAGTGAAGCCGGCGCAGGGACCAGGGGGGCTGGGGCCAACGTCCTGACTTTC,TRBJ2-6,TRBV2,once,-
CASSSGTGGVQPQHF,TGTGCCAGCAGCTCCGGGACAGGGGGCGTTCAGCCCCAGCATTTT,TRBJ1-5,TRBV7-2,once,TRBD1
CASSQTGEPNQPQHF,TGTGCCAGCAGTCAGACCGGGGAACCGAATCAGCCCCAGCATTTT,TRBJ1-5,TRBV6-2/TRBV6-3,few,-
CASRTYLAGGYQETQYF,TGCGCCAGCAGGACTTACCTAGCGGGGGGGTACCAAGAGACCCAGTACTTC,TRBJ2-5,TRBV10-2,-,TRBD2
CASQANLGGGAQETQYF,TGTGCCAGCCAAGCAAACCTAGGGGGTGGGGCCCAAGAGACCCAGTACTTC,TRBJ2-5,TRBV25-1,-,-
CASSQDGDSQETQYF,TGCGCCAGCAGCCAAGATGGAGACAGCCAAGAGACCCAGTACTTC,TRBJ2-5,TRBV4-3,-,-
CASSLGAGTVYNEQFF,TGTGCCAGCAGCTTAGGCGCCGGGACAGTCTACAATGAGCAGTTCTTC,TRBJ2-1,TRBV11-3,-,TRBD1
CASSLHVQRGNTIYF,TGTGCCAGCAGCTTACACGTCCAACGGGGAAACACCATATATTTT,TRBJ1-3,TRBV7-9,-,-
CAINERDTALGGYTF,TGTGCCATCAATGAAAGGGACACCGCTTTGGGTGGCTACACCTTC,TRBJ1-2,TRBV10-3,-,-
CATSMDRVRYEQFF,TGTGCCACCAGCATGGACAGGGTACGATATGAGCAGTTCTTC,TRBJ2-1,TRBV15,-,TRBD1
CASLPTTGTSGHNEQFF,TGTGCCAGCCTCCCGACAACCGGGACTAGCGGACACAATGAGCAGTTCTTC,TRBJ2-1,TRBV4-2,-,TRBD2
CASSRYTEGVTEAFF,TGCGCCAGCAGCCGGTATACGGAAGGGGTCACTGAAGCTTTCTTT,TRBJ1-1,TRBV4-1,-,-
CASSLVAGGYNEQFF,TGTGCTAGCAGCTTGGTGGCGGGGGGCTACAATGAGCAGTTCTTC,TRBJ2-1,TRBV7-7,-,TRBD2
CASSERQGEGYTF,TGTGCCAGCAGTGAGCGACAGGGTGAAGGCTACACCTTC,TRBJ1-2,TRBV6-1,-,TRBD1
CASSVGVGAFFGYTF,TGTGCCAGCAGCGTTGGTGTTGGGGCCTTCTTTGGCTACACCTTC,TRBJ1-2,TRBV9,-,-
CAHRADTEAFF,TGTGCCCACAGGGCGGACACTGAAGCTTTCTTT,TRBJ1-1,TRBV11-3,-,-
CASRKSGQGSQETQYF,TGTGCCAGCAGAAAATCGGGACAGGGGTCACAAGAGACCCAGTACTTC,TRBJ2-5,TRBV14,-,TRBD1
CASSPFRGRPDGYTF,TGTGCCAGCAGCCCATTCCGGGGAAGGCCCGATGGCTACACCTTC,TRBJ1-2,TRBV5-6,-,-
CASSEPLAAEAFF,TGTGCCAGCAGTGAACCCCTTGCGGCTGAAGCTTTCTTT,TRBJ1-1,TRBV2,-,-
CASSRQGIAYEQYF,TGTGCCAGCAGCAGACAGGGGATCGCCTACGAGCAGTACTTC,TRBJ2-7,TRBV21-1,once,-
CASSLGAEESSYEQYF,TGTGCCAGCAGCTTAGGGGCGGAGGAGAGCTCCTACGAGCAGTACTTC,TRBJ2-7,TRBV13,-,-
CATSRAGGNTEAFF,TGTGCCACCAGCAGAGCCGGCGGGAACACTGAAGCTTTCTTT,TRBJ1-1,TRBV15,-,-
CSVEGPRGGAGGYTF,TGCAGCGTTGAAGGCCCACGTGGGGGGGCGGGTGGCTACACCTTC,TRBJ1-2,TRBV29-1,-,-
CASSPPQGRKEDTQYF,TGTGCCAGCTCACCACCACAGGGCCGAAAGGAAGATACGCAGTATTTT,TRBJ2-3,TRBV18,-,-
CASSLFGSGGRTEAFF,TGTGCCAGCAGCCTATTTGGGTCCGGGGGGAGGACTGAAGCTTTCTTT,TRBJ1-1,TRBV5-6,-,-
CASRGQGAWGNTEAFF,TGTGCCAGCAGGGGACAGGGGGCTTGGGGGAACACTGAAGCTTTCTTT,TRBJ1-1,TRBV7-2,once,TRBD1